This entry concerns a single T cell receptor (beta chain). Its matching antigen is unknown. This entry comes from a study of CD8 T cell repertoires and HIV-1 epitope variants. The wider study: Epitopes were three Gag families plus Nef HW9 and YT9. Notes on the study in general: Beta chains alone show antigen proliferation, not cytokine profile or function.

The germline gives CDR1 PRHDT, CDR2 FYEKMQ (reference sequence). The CDR3 spans 14 residues. V lost 0 bases and J lost 1, with 6 bases in between. Survey-depth immunoSEQ sequencing covered TCR beta CDR3 regions. Assay used: immunoSEQ multiplex PCR; TCRdb lists only in-frame clones, some missing. The repertoire includes about 5,400 clones, more than 60% of them detected once, and 35% to 50% sits in the top ten. The TCR originated in a male donor with HIV. The sequencing input was cultured CD8+ T cells derived from PBMCs. The chain uses TRBV13 and TRBJ2-5, with D hard to call. DNA for the CDR3: TGTGCCAGCAGCTTAGGCCAGCTCCAAGAGACCCAGTACTTC. Its translation is CASSLGQLQETQYF.